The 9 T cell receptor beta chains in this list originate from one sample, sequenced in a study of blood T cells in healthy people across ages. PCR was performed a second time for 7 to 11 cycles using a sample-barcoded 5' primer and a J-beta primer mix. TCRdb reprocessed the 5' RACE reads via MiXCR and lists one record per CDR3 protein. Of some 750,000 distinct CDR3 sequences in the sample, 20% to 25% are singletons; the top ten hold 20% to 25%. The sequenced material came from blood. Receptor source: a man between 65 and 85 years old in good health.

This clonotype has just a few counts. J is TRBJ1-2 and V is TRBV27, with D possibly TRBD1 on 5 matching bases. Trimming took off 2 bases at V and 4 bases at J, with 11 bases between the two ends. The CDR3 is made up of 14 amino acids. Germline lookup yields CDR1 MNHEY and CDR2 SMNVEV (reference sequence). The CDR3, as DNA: TGTGCCAGCAGTTTAGGGATCGGGGGCTATGGCTACACCTTC. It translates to CASSLGIGGYGYTF.

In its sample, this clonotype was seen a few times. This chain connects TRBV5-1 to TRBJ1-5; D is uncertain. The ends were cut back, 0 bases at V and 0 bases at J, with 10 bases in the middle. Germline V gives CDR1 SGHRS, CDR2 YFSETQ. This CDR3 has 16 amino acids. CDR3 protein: CASSLGPVNSNQPQHF. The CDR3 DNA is TGCGCCAGCAGCTTGGGTCCAGTTAATAGCAATCAGCCCCAGCATTTT.

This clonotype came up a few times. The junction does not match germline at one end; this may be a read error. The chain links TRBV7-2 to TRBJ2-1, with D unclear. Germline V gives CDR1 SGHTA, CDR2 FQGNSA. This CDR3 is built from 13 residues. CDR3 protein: CAGSLVYSNEQFF. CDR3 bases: TGTGCCGGCAGCTTAGTTTATAGCAATGAGCAGTTCTTC.

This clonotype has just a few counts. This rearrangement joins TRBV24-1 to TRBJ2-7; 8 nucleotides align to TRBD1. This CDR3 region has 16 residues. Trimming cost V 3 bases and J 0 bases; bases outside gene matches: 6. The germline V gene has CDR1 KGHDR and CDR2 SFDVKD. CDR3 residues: CATSDKRDRCSYEQYV. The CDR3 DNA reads TGTGCCACCAGTGATAAACGGGACAGGTGCTCCTACGAGCAGTACGTC.

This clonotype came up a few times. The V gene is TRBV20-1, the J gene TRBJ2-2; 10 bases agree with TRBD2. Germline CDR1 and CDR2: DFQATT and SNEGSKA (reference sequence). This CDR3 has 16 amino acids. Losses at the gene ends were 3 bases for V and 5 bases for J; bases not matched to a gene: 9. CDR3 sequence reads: CSASYTGTSVTGELFF. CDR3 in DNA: TGCAGTGCTAGTTACACCGGGACTAGCGTGACCGGGGAGCTGTTTTTT.

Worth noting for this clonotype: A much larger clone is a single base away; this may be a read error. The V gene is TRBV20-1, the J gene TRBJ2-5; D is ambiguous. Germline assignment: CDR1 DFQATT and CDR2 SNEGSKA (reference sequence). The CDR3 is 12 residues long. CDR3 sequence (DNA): TGCAGTGCTAGCAGAGGCCAAGAGACCCACTACTTC. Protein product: CSASRGQETHYF.

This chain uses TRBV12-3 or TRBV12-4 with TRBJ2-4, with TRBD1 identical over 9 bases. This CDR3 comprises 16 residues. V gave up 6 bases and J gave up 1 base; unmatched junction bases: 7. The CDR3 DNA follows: TGTGCCAGCAGCCTCCAAGGGACAGGGGCCAAAAACATTCAGTACTTC. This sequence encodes CASSLQGTGAKNIQYF.

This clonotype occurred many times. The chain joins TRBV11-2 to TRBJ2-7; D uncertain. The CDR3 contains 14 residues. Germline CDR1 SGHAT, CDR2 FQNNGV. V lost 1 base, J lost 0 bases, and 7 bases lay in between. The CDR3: CASSLVRSSYEQYF. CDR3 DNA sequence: TGTGCCAGCAGCTTAGTGCGGAGCTCCTACGAGCAGTACTTC.

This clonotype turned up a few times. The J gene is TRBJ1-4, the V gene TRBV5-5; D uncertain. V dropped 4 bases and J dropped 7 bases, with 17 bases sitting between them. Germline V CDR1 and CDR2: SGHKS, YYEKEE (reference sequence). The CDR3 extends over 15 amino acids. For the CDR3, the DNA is TGTGCCAGCAGCGCCTTAGGTGGGCTTGGTGAAAAACTGTTTTTT. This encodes CASSALGGLGEKLFF. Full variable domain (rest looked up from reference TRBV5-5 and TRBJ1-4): DAGVTQSPTHLIKTRGQQVTLRCSPISGHKSVSWYQQVLGQGPQFIFQYYEKEERGRGNFPDRFSARQFPNYSSELNVNALLLGDSALYLCASSALGGLGEKLFFGSGTQLSVL.